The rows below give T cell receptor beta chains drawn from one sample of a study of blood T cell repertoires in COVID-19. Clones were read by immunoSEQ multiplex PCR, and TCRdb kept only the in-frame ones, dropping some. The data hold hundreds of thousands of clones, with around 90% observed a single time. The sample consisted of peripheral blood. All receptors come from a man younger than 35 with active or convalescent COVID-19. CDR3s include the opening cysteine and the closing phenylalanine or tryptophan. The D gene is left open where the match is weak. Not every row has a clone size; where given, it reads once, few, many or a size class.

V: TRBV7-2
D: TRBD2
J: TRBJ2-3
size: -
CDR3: CASSLELLAGGLSTDTQYF
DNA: TGTGCCAGCAGCTTAGAGCTGCTAGCGGGGGGCCTAAGCACAGATACGCAGTATTTT

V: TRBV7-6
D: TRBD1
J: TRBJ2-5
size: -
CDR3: CASSLTTGGSSTQYF
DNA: TGTGCCAGCAGCTTAACAACAGGGGGTTCGAGTACCCAGTACTTC

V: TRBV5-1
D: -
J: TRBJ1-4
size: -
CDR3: CASSLMGSATNEKLFF
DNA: TGCGCCAGCAGCTTGATGGGCAGTGCAACTAATGAAAAACTGTTTTTT

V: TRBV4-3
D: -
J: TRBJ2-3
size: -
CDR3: CASSQGGQGSTDTQYF
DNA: TGCGCCAGCAGCCAAGGGGGCCAGGGAAGCACAGATACGCAGTATTTT

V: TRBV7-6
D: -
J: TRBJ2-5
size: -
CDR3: CASSLAAYLVETQYF
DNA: TGTGCCAGCAGCTTAGCAGCCTATTTGGTAGAGACCCAGTACTTC

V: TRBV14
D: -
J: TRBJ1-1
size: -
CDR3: CASSQAQGRVKAFF
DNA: TGTGCCAGCAGCCAAGCCCAGGGGCGAGTTAAAGCTTTCTTT

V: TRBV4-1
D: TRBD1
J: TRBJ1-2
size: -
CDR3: CASSQDRTGAGGYTF
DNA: TGCGCCAGCAGCCAAGATCGGACAGGGGCGGGTGGCTACACCTTC

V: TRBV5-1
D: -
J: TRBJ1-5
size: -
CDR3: CASSLDGGNQPQHF
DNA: TGCGCCAGCAGCTTGGACGGAGGTAATCAGCCCCAGCATTTT

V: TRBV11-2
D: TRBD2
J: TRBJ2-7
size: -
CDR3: CASSPQKREYYASYYEQYF
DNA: TGTGCCAGCAGCCCCCAAAAGCGGGAATACTACGCTTCTTACTACGAGCAGTACTTC

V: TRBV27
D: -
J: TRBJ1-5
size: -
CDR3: CASSPTGMNQPQHF
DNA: TGTGCCAGCAGCCCTACAGGGATGAATCAGCCCCAGCATTTT

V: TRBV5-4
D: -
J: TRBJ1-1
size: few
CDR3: CASTTQNRMNTEAFF
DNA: TGTGCCAGCACCACTCAGAACAGGATGAACACTGAAGCTTTCTTT

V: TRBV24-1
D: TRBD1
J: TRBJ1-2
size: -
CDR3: CATSGRTGALLSDYGYTF
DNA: TGTGCCACCAGTGGCCGGACAGGGGCGTTGCTATCGGACTATGGCTACACCTTC

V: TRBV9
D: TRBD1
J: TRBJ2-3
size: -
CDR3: CASTASRQGSKSDTQYF
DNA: TGTGCCAGCACCGCATCCCGACAGGGGAGTAAGTCAGATACGCAGTATTTT

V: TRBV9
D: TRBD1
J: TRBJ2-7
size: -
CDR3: CASSVRGQGAQDEQYF
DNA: TGTGCCAGCAGCGTAAGGGGACAGGGGGCGCAGGACGAGCAGTACTTC

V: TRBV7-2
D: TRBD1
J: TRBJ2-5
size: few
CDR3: CASSAIGTVDKETQYF
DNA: TGTGCCAGCAGCGCCATAGGGACAGTTGATAAAGAGACCCAGTACTTC

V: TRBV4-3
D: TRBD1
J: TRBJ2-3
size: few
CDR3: CASSRRRDRGPTDTQYF
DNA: TGCGCCAGCAGCCGGAGGAGGGACAGGGGGCCTACAGATACGCAGTATTTT

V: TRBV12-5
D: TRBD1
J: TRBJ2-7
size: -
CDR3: CASGFGTGAYEQYF
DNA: TGTGCTAGTGGTTTTGGGACAGGGGCCTACGAGCAGTACTTC

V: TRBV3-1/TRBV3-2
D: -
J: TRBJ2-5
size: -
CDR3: CASSPGTPISGTQYF
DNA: TGTGCCAGCAGCCCCGGCACGCCCATTTCGGGGACCCAGTACTTC

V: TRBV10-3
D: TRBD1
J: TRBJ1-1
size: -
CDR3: CAIRMTGGDSTEAFF
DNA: TGTGCCATCAGGATGACAGGGGGTGACAGCACTGAAGCTTTCTTT

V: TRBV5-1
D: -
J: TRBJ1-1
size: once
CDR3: CASRTSTGLDTEAFF
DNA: TGCGCCAGCAGGACGAGCACAGGGCTGGACACTGAAGCTTTCTTT

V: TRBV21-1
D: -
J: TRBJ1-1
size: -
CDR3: CASSKLWGQGGTEAFF
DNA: TGTGCCAGCAGCAAATTGTGGGGACAGGGTGGCACTGAAGCTTTCTTT

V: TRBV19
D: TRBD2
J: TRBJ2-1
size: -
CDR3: CASIPSLTSGEQFF
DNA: TGTGCCAGTATCCCCTCGCTGACTAGCGGGGAGCAGTTCTTC